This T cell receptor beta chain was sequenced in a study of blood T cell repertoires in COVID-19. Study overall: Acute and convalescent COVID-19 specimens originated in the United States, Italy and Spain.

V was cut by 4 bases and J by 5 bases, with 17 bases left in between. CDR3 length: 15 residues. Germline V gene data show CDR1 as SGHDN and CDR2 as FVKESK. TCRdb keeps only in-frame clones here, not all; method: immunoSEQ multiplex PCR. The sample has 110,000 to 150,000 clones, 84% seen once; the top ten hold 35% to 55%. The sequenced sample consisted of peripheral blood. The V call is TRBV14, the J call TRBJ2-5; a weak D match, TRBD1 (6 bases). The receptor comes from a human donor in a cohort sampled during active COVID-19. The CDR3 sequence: CASSLGTIRRETQYF. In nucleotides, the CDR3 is TGTGCCAGCAGCCTCGGGACAATAAGGAGGGAGACCCAGTACTTC. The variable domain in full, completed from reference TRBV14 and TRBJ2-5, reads EAGVTQFPSHSVIEKGQTVTLRCDPISGHDNLYWYRRVMGKEIKFLLHFVKESKQDESGMPNNRFLAERTGGTYSTLKVQPAELEDSGVYFCASSLGTIRRETQYFGPGTRLLVL.